This T cell receptor beta chain appears in the sequencing data of a study of early T cells in non-severe SARS-CoV-2 infection. Overall study context: Sequenced material consisted of bulk RNA (from unsorted whole blood), and chains were unpaired.

CDR3 length equals 15 residues. CDR1 is MDHEN and CDR2 is SYDVKM in the germline V gene. V trimming: 3 bases; J trimming: 4 bases; junction bases outside the gene matches: 6. This clonotype has a handful of counts. As part of library construction, unique molecular identifiers were attached to individual cDNA molecules. TCRdb re-analysed the 5' RACE reads in MiXCR, keeping a single row per CDR3 protein. The sample has 59,000 or so distinct CDR3 sequences, 10% to 15% seen once; the top ten hold over 1.1%. The sequencing used whole blood, collected at baseline. The receptor comes from an adult who was a healthcare worker with PCR-confirmed SARS-CoV-2 infection or an uninfected control (not recorded which). The chain recombines TRBV28 with TRBJ1-5; TRBD1 matches at 7 bases. CDR3 in amino acids: CASSFRGVLNQPQHF. CDR3 bases: TGTGCCAGCAGTTTCAGGGGGGTCTTAAATCAGCCCCAGCATTTT.